The 20 T cell receptor beta chains reported below all come from one sample, sequenced in a study of OX40 agonist ivuxolimab in advanced cancers. Some clones are missing from TCRdb's copy, which holds only in-frame ones; the method was immunoSEQ multiplex PCR. The repertoire holds around 76,000 clones, with approximately 86% as singletons. The sequencing used CD4+ or CD8+ T cells sorted from blood, collected in a trial of the OX40 agonist ivuxolimab. Receptor source: an adult with an advanced solid tumor such as melanoma, head and neck, liver or kidney cancer.

V usage is TRBV7-2 and J usage is TRBJ2-3, with 9 bases fitting TRBD2. V shed 2 bases, J shed 11 bases, and the junction held 8 bases outside the gene matches. The germline V gene has CDR1 SGHTA and CDR2 FQGNSA. The CDR3 covers 14 residues. In DNA form, the CDR3 reads TGTGCCAGCAGCTTAACCCTAGCGGGATCCCAGCAGTATTTT. This sequence encodes CASSLTLAGSQQYF.

The CDR3 here is CASSRQTTYTDTQYF. The CDR3 nucleotides read TGTGCCAGCAGCAGACAGACGACATACACAGATACGCAGTATTTT. The V gene is TRBV5-6, the J gene TRBJ2-3; D may be TRBD1 (5 bases). The CDR3 contains 15 residues. With 4 bases removed from V and 2 bases from J, the gap between germline ends came to 14 bases. CDR1 is SGHDT, CDR2 YYEEEE, per germline.

The chain is built from TRBV19 and TRBJ1-4; D uncertain. The germline CDR1 and CDR2 sequences are LNHDA and SQIVND (reference sequence). The CDR3 sequence is 14 residues long. The V end was cut by 8 bases, the J end by 3 bases, with 13 bases between. In DNA, the CDR3 is TGTGCCAGTTGGACCGGTTTTTCTAATGAAAAACTGTTTTTT. It translates to CASWTGFSNEKLFF.

V and J are TRBV28 and TRBJ2-1; a possible D gene is TRBD1 (5 bases). This CDR3 has 18 amino acids. V was clipped by 3 bases and J by 0 bases, with 18 bases between them. CDR1 is MDHEN and CDR2 is SYDVKM in the germline V gene. The CDR3 DNA is TGTGCCAGCAGTTTCCCTTCGGACACTTCGAGCTCCTACAATGAGCAGTTCTTC. Amino acid sequence: CASSFPSDTSSSYNEQFF.

The V gene is TRBV19, the J gene TRBJ2-2; D remains ambiguous. Germline CDR1 reads LNHDA; CDR2 reads SQIVND (reference sequence). The CDR3 contains 18 residues. The V and J ends lost 1 base and 4 bases respectively, with 19 bases between them. The CDR3 nucleotides read TGTGCCAGTAGTATAGCGTCGGCTCAGGTAGGAGCCACCGGGGAGCTGTTTTTT. Its translation is CASSIASAQVGATGELFF.

The chain has TRBV5-6 and TRBJ2-2; 7 bases align to TRBD1. The ends lost 0 bases at V and 2 bases at J; junction bases unmatched: 7. The CDR3 is 17 residues long. Germline CDR1 is SGHDT and CDR2 is YYEEEE. This CDR3 is CASSLDRGTLNTGELFF. CDR3 bases: TGTGCCAGCAGCTTGGACAGGGGAACCTTAAACACCGGGGAGCTGTTTTTT.

The chain links TRBV10-2 to TRBJ2-1; 8 bases are a match to TRBD1. CDR3 length: 16 amino acids. CDR1 is WSHSY and CDR2 is SAAADI in the germline V gene. J gave up 8 bases and V 0 bases, and 9 bases lay outside the gene matches. In DNA, the CDR3 is TGCGCCAGCAGTGAGTCCGTCAGGGGGCTTTGGGATGAGCAGTTCTTC. Its translation: CASSESVRGLWDEQFF.

CDR3 in DNA: TGTGCCAGTAGTATTCGACAGGGGGTTAGGGATGAGCAGTTCTTC. Its protein product is CASSIRQGVRDEQFF. The J gene is TRBJ2-1, the V gene TRBV19; 9 nucleotides match TRBD1. J lost 8 bases, V lost 3 bases, and 8 bases had no gene match. This CDR3 is 15 amino acids long. Looked up from germline, CDR1 is LNHDA and CDR2 is SQIVND (reference sequence).

The chain carries TRBV27 and TRBJ1-5; 8 nucleotides line up with TRBD1. The length of the CDR3 is 16 residues. The ends lost 4 bases at V and 6 bases at J; junction bases unmatched: 11. Germline values: CDR1 MNHEY, CDR2 SMNVEV (reference sequence). The CDR3 spells CASSSPSTGVGQPQHF. The CDR3 DNA reads as TGTGCCAGCAGTTCCCCGTCGACAGGGGTAGGTCAGCCCCAGCATTTT.

This chain uses TRBV4-3 with TRBJ1-1; D not certain. The length of the CDR3 is 13 residues. V lost 6 bases and J lost 2, with 10 bases in between. In germline, CDR1 is LGHNA, CDR2 YSLEER. The CDR3 loop reads CASRETANTEAFF. CDR3 DNA sequence: TGCGCCAGCAGGGAGACGGCAAACACTGAAGCTTTCTTT.

CDR3 sequence: CASSLGGATTDTQYF. In nucleotides, the CDR3 is TGTGCCAGCAGTTTGGGGGGCGCGACCACAGATACGCAGTATTTT. The rearrangement uses TRBV28 and TRBJ2-3; D tentatively fits TRBD1 or TRBD2 (6 bases each). Trimming took 3 bases from V and 2 from J, leaving 12 bases between them. This CDR3 has 15 amino acids. Germline CDR1 is MDHEN and CDR2 is SYDVKM. Looking up the rest from reference TRBV28 and TRBJ2-3 gives the full variable domain: DVKVTQSSRYLVKRTGEKVFLECVQDMDHENMFWYRQDPGLGLRLIYFSYDVKMKEKGDIPEGYSVSREKKERFSLILESASTNQTSMYLCASSLGGATTDTQYFGPGTRLTVL.

A single count supports this clone. The rearrangement uses TRBV6-6 and TRBJ2-2; no clear D gene. Germline loops: CDR1 MNHNY, CDR2 SVGAGI (reference sequence). This CDR3 is 13 amino acids long. The V end was cut by 0 bases, the J end by 6 bases, with 5 bases between. The CDR3 nucleotides are TGTGCCAGCAGTTACTCGGACGCCGGGGAGCTGTTTTTT. It encodes CASSYSDAGELFF.

V gene TRBV28 combines with J gene TRBJ1-3; no definite D call. V dropped 9 bases and J dropped 0 bases, with 15 bases sitting between them. Per the germline V gene, CDR1 is MDHEN and CDR2 is SYDVKM. The CDR3 totals 15 residues. The CDR3 nucleotides are TGTGCCAGTGGGGATGAGCACCACTCTGGAAACACCATATATTTT. It encodes CASGDEHHSGNTIYF.

This clone was seen only once. The chain recombines TRBV9 with TRBJ2-2; weak D call: TRBD1 (6 bases). Trimming shortened V by 0 bases and J by 6 bases, and 9 bases separated the two germline ends. The CDR3 runs to 14 residues. Germline CDR1 reads SGDLS; CDR2 reads YYNGEE. The CDR3 protein is CASSVAGGSGELFF. CDR3 DNA: TGTGCCAGCAGCGTAGCTGGGGGCTCCGGGGAGCTGTTTTTT.

The chain has TRBV6-1 and TRBJ2-1; 8 bases align to TRBD2. Germline lookup yields CDR1 MNHNS and CDR2 SASEGT. CDR3 length equals 14 residues. V shed 2 bases, J shed 7 bases, and the junction held 4 bases outside the gene matches. CDR3 bases: TGTGCCAGCAGTGAACGGAGCGGGAGTAATGAGCAGTTCTTC. It yields the protein CASSERSGSNEQFF.

The rearrangement links TRBV28 to TRBJ1-6, with 9 positions matching TRBD1. CDR1 is MDHEN and CDR2 is SYDVKM in the germline V gene. The CDR3 contains 13 residues. With 6 bases clipped from V and 10 bases from J, the junction kept 4 bases outside the gene matches. The CDR3 bases are TGTGCCAGCAGGGGACAGGGCTACTCACCCCTCCACTTT. Encoded protein: CASRGQGYSPLHF.

This sequence joins TRBV10-3 and TRBJ2-5; 8 nucleotides line up with TRBD2. Trimming took 0 bases from V and 5 from J; bases not matched to a gene: 5. Per germline, CDR1 ENHRY and CDR2 SYGVKD. This CDR3 comprises 15 residues. The CDR3 DNA sequence: TGTGCCATCAGTGAGTCGGTCCTAGCGGGCGAGACCCAGTACTTC. Amino acid sequence: CAISESVLAGETQYF.

The V and J genes are TRBV6-1 and TRBJ2-3, with TRBD1 as a possible D gene (5 bases). There are 15 residues in the CDR3. CDR1 is MNHNS, CDR2 SASEGT, per germline. V was clipped by 6 bases and J by 2 bases, with 15 bases between them. The CDR3 reads CASRAWQGPTDTQYF. The DNA for the CDR3 is TGTGCCAGCAGGGCCTGGCAGGGCCCCACAGATACGCAGTATTTT.

The V gene is TRBV4-1, the J gene TRBJ2-2, with D hard to call. V lost 3 bases and J lost 1, with 3 bases in between. Per the germline V gene, CDR1 is MGHRA and CDR2 is YSYEKL. The CDR3 is 13 residues long. CDR3 amino acids: CASSHQNTGELFF. The CDR3 DNA is TGCGCCAGCAGCCACCAGAACACCGGGGAGCTGTTTTTT.

V is TRBV30 and J is TRBJ2-5; possible D gene TRBD2, 6 bases. V shed 2 bases and J shed 2 bases, with 12 bases lying between them. This CDR3 has 14 amino acids. Looked up from germline, CDR1 is GTSNPN and CDR2 is SVGIG (reference sequence). The CDR3 DNA is TGTGCCTGGAGTCCCCTCAGCGGGCAAGAGACCCAGTACTTC. This translates into CAWSPLSGQETQYF.